Following are 30 T cell receptor beta chains from one sample sequenced in a study of tumor-infiltrating lymphocytes in primary liver carcinoma. Co-extraction yielded RNA and DNA from around 20-30 mg of unsorted bulk tissue. The authors made TCR beta cDNA from approximately 500 ng total RNA with a constant-region primer. Generation of the TCR beta libraries relied on three nested multiplex PCR rounds using slightly modified ARM-PCR. The first two PCR rounds used TRBV1-TRBV30 forward primers with a C-beta reverse primer, around 10 cycles each. TCRdb ran MiXCR on the multiplex PCR reads and lists one entry per CDR3 protein. The sample has about 78,000 distinct CDR3 sequences; approximately 70% are singletons. Sequencing was carried out using liver tumor tissue from sampling region 4. Subset denoted: tumor region T4, right-lateral pole. All receptors derive from a man aged 35 to 55 with primary liver carcinoma and hepatitis B virus infection.

In the case of this clonotype: A read error may produce the germline difference seen at one junction end. The rearrangement links TRBV4-1 to TRBJ1-2; the D is unclear. Germline V gives CDR1 MGHRA, CDR2 YSYEKL. The CDR3 is 14 residues long. DNA for the CDR3: TGCGCCATCAGCCAAGAGGGCCCGGCGTTTGGCTACGCCTTC. Protein sequence: CAISQEGPAFGYAF.

Note on this clonotype: A read error may explain this, as a much larger clone is one base away. The chain links TRBV24-1 to TRBJ2-2, with 9 bases matching TRBD1. The CDR3 length is 15 residues. Looked up from germline, CDR1 is KGHDR and CDR2 is SFDVKD. The CDR3 protein is CATSTTGGNTGGLFF. CDR3 sequence (DNA): TGTGCCACCAGTACAACAGGGGGCAACACCGGGGGGCTGTTTTTT.

The V call is TRBV28, the J call TRBJ2-1; TRBD2 is a possible D gene (7 bases). CDR1 and CDR2 (germline): MDHEN, SYDVKM. V shed 3 bases and J shed 7 bases, with 19 bases lying between them. This CDR3 has 16 residues. This CDR3 is CASSLVSAGARNEQFF. Here the CDR3 DNA reads TGTGCCAGCAGTTTGGTTTCGGCGGGGGCGCGGAATGAGCAGTTCTTC.

V and J are TRBV6-5 and TRBJ2-3; 10 nucleotides agree with TRBD2. This CDR3 comprises 16 residues. CDR1 MNHEY and CDR2 SVGAGI come from the germline V gene. V gave up 6 bases and J gave up 11 bases; unmatched junction bases: 17. The CDR3 reads CASSSSWTSGPNMQYF. CDR3 DNA: TGTGCCAGCAGCTCTTCGTGGACTAGCGGACCAAATATGCAGTATTTT.

As for this clonotype: One junction end does not reproduce the germline sequence, and a read error may be involved. This chain connects TRBV6-2 or TRBV6-3 to TRBJ2-2, with D perhaps TRBD1 (6 bases). The V gene's germline CDR1 is MNHEY and CDR2 SVGEGT. The CDR3 is 13 amino acids. CDR3 amino acids: CVSSQSGTGELFF. The CDR3 bases are TGCGTCAGCAGTCAGTCCGGGACAGGGGAGCTGTTTTTT.

This clonotype was picked up one time. V usage is TRBV7-9 and J usage is TRBJ2-1, with TRBD2 matching over 7 bases. There are 16 residues in the CDR3. CDR1 and CDR2 from the germline V gene are SEHNR and FQNEAQ (reference sequence). J lost 8 bases, V lost 5 bases, and 15 bases had no gene match. CDR3 protein: CASSPDMAGVWDEQFF. The CDR3 nucleotides are TGTGCCAGCAGCCCGGACATGGCGGGAGTCTGGGATGAGCAGTTCTTC.

Remarks on this clonotype: Because the CDR3 is missing its conserved closing phenylalanine or tryptophan, this is likely a read error. V and J are TRBV12-3 or TRBV12-4 and TRBJ1-1; TRBD1 matches at 9 bases. V lost 7 bases, J lost 4 bases, and 7 bases stayed unmatched. This CDR3 region has 14 residues. The chain's CDR3 is CASTQGALGTEAFS. CDR3 coding DNA: TGTGCCAGCACACAGGGGGCTCTCGGCACTGAAGCTTTCTCT.

In its sample, this clonotype was seen many times. The chain employs TRBV6-5 and TRBJ2-7; D is unresolved. V was clipped by 2 bases and J by 3 bases, with 11 bases between them. Germline CDR1 and CDR2: MNHEY and SVGAGI. The CDR3 has 14 residues. The CDR3 bases are TGTGCCAGCAGTTACGGCCTGGGCGACTACGAGCAGTACTTC. Amino acids: CASSYGLGDYEQYF.

The chain employs TRBV29-1 and TRBJ2-1, with 13 positions matching TRBD2. CDR3 length equals 13 residues. Unmatched junction bases numbered 4, after V lost 6 bases and J lost 8 bases. Germline V gene sequence: CDR1 SQVTM, CDR2 ANQGSEA. The CDR3 DNA follows: TGCAGCGTCCGACTAGCGGGAGGTGATGAGCAGTTCTTC. Translated, it gives CSVRLAGGDEQFF.

Of note for this clonotype: The junction differs from germline at one of its ends, possibly a read error. The chain couples TRBV12-3 or TRBV12-4 to TRBJ2-5, with 7 bases fitting TRBD2. The CDR3 contains 13 residues. Written as DNA, the CDR3 is TGTGCCAGTCACGGGGAGGGAGAGGAGACCCTGTACTTC. This gives the protein CASHGEGEETLYF.

A note on this clonotype: Because the CDR3 is missing its conserved closing phenylalanine or tryptophan, this is likely a read error. The DNA is left out, because the CDR3 cannot be placed on it with certainty; the CDR3 is given as TCRdb lists it. This rearrangement joins TRBV11-2 to TRBJ2-5; TRBD1, the table's D call, lacks a check against the DNA. The CDR3 sequence runs 15 residues, both termini included. The germline gives CDR1 SGHAT, CDR2 FQNNGV. The CDR3 is CASSLWLDRTKTRYS.

This chain uses TRBV29-1 with TRBJ2-7, with 8 positions matching TRBD1. Per the germline V gene, CDR1 is SQVTM and CDR2 is ANQGSEA. This CDR3 spans 13 amino acids. V dropped 7 bases and J dropped 5; count of bases not matched to a gene: 10. Here the CDR3 reads CSARTGTEHEQYF. CDR3 coding DNA: TGCAGCGCCCGGACAGGGACGGAACACGAGCAGTACTTC.

By its share, this clonotype is medium-sized. The rearrangement links TRBV11-2 to TRBJ2-2; TRBD2 aligns across 7 bases. Trimming cost V 0 bases and J 6 bases; bases outside gene matches: 7. Germline CDR1 reads SGHAT; CDR2 reads FQNNGV. The CDR3 spans 16 residues. The CDR3 region is CASSLEGGGGSGELFF. The CDR3 nucleotides read TGTGCCAGCAGCTTAGAGGGCGGGGGAGGCTCCGGGGAGCTGTTTTTT. Filled out from reference TRBV11-2 and TRBJ2-2, the complete variable domain reads EAGVAQSPRYKIIEKRQSVAFWCNPISGHATLYWYQQILGQGPKLLIQFQNNGVVDDSQLPKDRFSAERLKGVDSTLKIQPAKLEDSAVYLCASSLEGGGGSGELFFGEGSRLTVL.

On this clonotype itself: Germline and junction disagree at one end, which may indicate a read error. This chain joins TRBV4-2 and TRBJ2-3, with a tentative D call TRBD1 (6 bases). Germline V gene lookup returns CDR1 LGHNA and CDR2 YNFKEQ. The CDR3 totals 15 residues. The CDR3 reads CASNQSRTGTDTQYF. CDR3 nucleotide sequence: TGTGCCAGCAACCAATCGAGAACAGGGACAGATACGCAGTATTTT.

This clonotype has more than one count but fewer than ten. A clone one base away is much larger, so this may be a read error. This rearrangement joins TRBV4-2 to TRBJ2-1; tentatively, D is TRBD1 (5 bases). Between the trimmed V and J ends, which lost 4 bases and 8 bases, there was a span of 15 bases. The germline V gene has CDR1 LGHNA and CDR2 YNFKEQ. The CDR3 has 14 amino acids. This chain's CDR3 is CASSPVGQGDEQFF. CDR3 DNA: TGTGCCAGCAGCCCCGTCGGGCAGGGCGATGAGCAGTTCTTC.

As concerns this clonotype: A much more abundant neighbour one base away suggests this may be a read error. The CDR3 does not end in the conserved phenylalanine or tryptophan, so this is likely a read error. The chain combines TRBV30 with TRBJ2-3; D perhaps matches TRBD2 (5 bases). CDR3 size: 13 residues. V was cut by 2 bases and J by 5 bases, with 11 bases left in between. The germline CDR1 and CDR2 sequences are GTSNPN and SVGIG (reference sequence). In nucleotides, the CDR3 is TGTGCCTGGAGTTTGGTCAGCGGAGATACGCAGTATTCT. Amino acid sequence: CAWSLVSGDTQYS.

This clonotype has a count of ten or more. This sequence may be a read error, since a much larger clone differs from it by one base. This is likely a read error, given that the CDR3 carries no conserved phenylalanine or tryptophan at its end. The limits of the CDR3 on the DNA are not certain, so only TCRdb's listed CDR3 is given. CDR3 sequence reads: CASSFGPRRFS. The chain has TRBV11-1 and TRBJ2-1; the D segment call TRBD1 is taken from the table without a DNA check. A total of 11 residues make up the CDR3, ends included. Looked up from germline, CDR1 is SGHAT and CDR2 is FQDESV (reference sequence).

Remarks on this clonotype: One end of the junction is discordant with germline, which a read error may explain. The chain uses TRBV7-9 and TRBJ2-3; a possible D gene is TRBD2 (5 bases). Per germline, CDR1 SEHNR and CDR2 FQNEAQ (reference sequence). This CDR3 spans 14 amino acids. The CDR3 coding sequence is TGTACCAGCAGCATTAGCAAGGAGGAGGAAACGCAGTATTTT. Its translation is CTSSISKEEETQYF.

Regarding this clonotype: One end of the junction varies from germline; a read error may be responsible. The chain employs TRBV19 and TRBJ2-3; D possibly uses TRBD1 or TRBD2 (6 bases each). There are 16 residues in the CDR3. Germline loops: CDR1 LNHDA, CDR2 SQIVND (reference sequence). The CDR3 nucleotides read TGTGCCGGTAGTTCCTACAGGGAGGCTAGCACAGATACGCAGTATTTT. Residues: CAGSSYREASTDTQYF. The full variable domain, completed using reference TRBV19 and TRBJ2-3, is DGGITQSPKYLFRKEGQNVTLSCEQNLNHDAMYWYRQDPGQGLRLIYYSQIVNDFQKGDIAEGYSVSREKKESFPLTVTSAQKNPTAFYLCAGSSYREASTDTQYFGPGTRLTVL.

Remarks on this clonotype: At one of its ends the junction is not consistent with the germline gene, which may arise from a read error. The chain combines TRBV11-2 with TRBJ1-5; D call uncertain. The CDR3 spans 14 residues. The germline V gene has CDR1 SGHAT and CDR2 FQNNGV. The CDR3 spells CASSIGRFPEPQYF. CDR3 sequence (DNA): TGTGCCAGCAGCATCGGACGGTTTCCCGAGCCCCAGTATTTC.

This clonotype was seen once. The chain has TRBV5-4 and TRBJ2-5; weak D call: TRBD1 (5 bases). The CDR3 has 16 residues. V gave up 0 bases and J gave up 0 bases, with 12 bases separating them. CDR1 and CDR2 (germline): SGHNT, YYREEE (reference sequence). The CDR3 loop reads CASSLGQGANQETQYF. The DNA of the CDR3 is TGTGCCAGCAGCTTGGGTCAGGGTGCGAACCAAGAGACCCAGTACTTC. The full variable domain, rest sourced from reference TRBV5-4 and TRBJ2-5, is ETGVTQSPTHLIKTRGQQVTLRCSSQSGHNTVSWYQQALGQGPQFIFQYYREEENGRGNFPPRFSGLQFPNYSSELNVNALELDDSALYLCASSLGQGANQETQYFGPGTRLLVL.

About this clonotype itself: The junction departs from the called germline gene at one end, perhaps through a read error. The chain carries TRBV10-3 and TRBJ2-6, with D possibly matching TRBD1 (5 bases). The CDR3 totals 12 residues. CDR1 is ENHRY, CDR2 SYGVKD, per germline. Here the CDR3 reads CAINSGANVMTF. DNA of the CDR3: TGTGCCATCAATAGTGGGGCCAACGTCATGACATTC.

To note about this clonotype: One junction end does not reproduce the germline sequence, and a read error may be involved. The chain carries TRBV11-2 and TRBJ2-7; no firm D call. This CDR3 spans 15 amino acids. Germline values: CDR1 SGHAT, CDR2 FQNNGV. CDR3 bases: TGTGCCAGCAGTCTATCTGAGGTAATATCCTACGAGCAGTATTTC. Encoded protein: CASSLSEVISYEQYF.

Comment on this clonotype: At one end the junction does not follow the germline gene, possibly because of a read error. The chain joins TRBV7-9 to TRBJ2-2, with D possibly TRBD2 on 6 matching bases. The CDR3 totals 15 residues. CDR1 SEHNR and CDR2 FQNEAQ come from the germline V gene (reference sequence). The CDR3: CVSSLGGATTGELFF. CDR3 bases: TGTGTCAGCAGCTTGGGCGGGGCTACTACAGGGGAGCTGTTTTTT. The entire variable domain, with the rest obtained from reference TRBV7-9 and TRBJ2-2, is as follows: DTGVSQNPRHKITKRGQNVTFRCDPISEHNRLYWYRQTLGQGPEFLTYFQNEAQLEKSRLLSDRFSAERPKGSFSTLEIQRTEQGDSAMYLCVSSLGGATTGELFFGEGSRLTVL.

A note on this clonotype: At one end, the junction sequence differs from germline, possibly due to a read error. The rearrangement joins TRBV10-2 to TRBJ2-1; D is ambiguous. Germline V gene data show CDR1 as WSHSY and CDR2 as SAAADI. The CDR3 length is 15 residues. The CDR3, as DNA: TGCGCCAGCAGCCGATATTCCGGAGCCTCGAATGAACAGTTCTTC. Its protein is CASSRYSGASNEQFF.

As for this clonotype: A read error may produce the germline difference seen at one junction end. V gene TRBV6-1 combines with J gene TRBJ2-1, with D possibly TRBD2 on 6 matching bases. The CDR3 is 15 amino acids. The germline V gene encodes CDR1 MNHNS and CDR2 SASEGT. The CDR3 DNA follows: TGTGCCAGCATTGCACTAGCAGGCCTGCACAATGGGCAGTTCTTC. Amino acids: CASIALAGLHNGQFF.

On this clonotype: The CDR3 ends on some other residue instead of the conserved phenylalanine or tryptophan, so this is likely a read error. V is TRBV5-4 and J is TRBJ2-5, with no clear D. Germline assignment: CDR1 SGHNT and CDR2 YYREEE (reference sequence). V gave up 0 bases and J gave up 3 bases, with 9 bases separating them. The CDR3 has 14 residues. CDR3 protein: CASSLASGEETQYS. In DNA, the CDR3 is TGTGCCAGCAGCTTGGCTTCAGGCGAAGAGACCCAGTACTCC.

This clonotype was recorded at least ten times. The V and J genes are TRBV6-5 and TRBJ1-6; possible D gene TRBD1, 6 bases. Per the germline V gene, CDR1 is MNHEY and CDR2 is SVGAGI. The CDR3 runs 15 residues. The V and J ends lost 4 bases and 9 bases respectively, with 16 bases between them. CDR3 sequence: CASSLGFGGGSPLHF. The CDR3 nucleotides are TGTGCCAGCAGTTTGGGGTTCGGGGGCGGTTCACCCCTCCACTTT.

On this clonotype itself: Because it lacks the conserved phenylalanine or tryptophan at the end, this CDR3 is likely a read error. The J gene is TRBJ2-3, the V gene TRBV11-2; no clear D gene. From germline, CDR1 is SGHAT and CDR2 FQNNGV. CDR3 length: 13 residues. In nucleotides, the CDR3 is TGTACCAGCAGTCACTGGACCACAGATACGCAGTATCTT. This gives the protein CTSSHWTTDTQYL.

About this clonotype itself: This likely comes from a read error, as the CDR3 has no conserved phenylalanine or tryptophan at its end. V and J are TRBV5-6 and TRBJ1-6; D possibly corresponds to TRBD1 (5 bases). Germline values: CDR1 SGHDT, CDR2 YYEEEE. This CDR3 region has 15 residues. The chain's CDR3 is CASSLPGVGNSPLHS. Here the CDR3 DNA reads TGTGCCAGTAGCTTGCCGGGGGTGGGGAATTCACCCCTCCACTCT.